Shown below are 24 T cell receptor beta chains from a single sample sequenced in a study of CD8+CD57+ T cells in acquired aplastic anemia (dated by TCRdb to the late 2010s). TCRdb lists the instrument as Illumina HiSeq 2000. Genomic DNA served as template for TCR beta VDJ combination and CDR3 sequence profiling. TCRdb reran the public reads through fastp at Q25 and MiXCR, keeping productive beta chains. When rows share a CDR3 protein, they turn into one entry using the most common DNA and genes. The sample table shows about 160,000 distinct CDR3 sequences, and 70% to 80% are seen once. The ten largest clones take up 35% to 50% of the sample. Flow cytometry had shown CD8+CD57+ cell expansion in the patients selected for sequencing. The sequencing input was sorted CD4+, CD8+, or CD8+CD57+ T cells (not recorded which) from PBMCs. These receptors were collected from a human donor with aplastic anemia.

V usage is TRBV20-1 and J usage is TRBJ1-4; 7 bases agree with TRBD1. Trimming took 2 bases from V and 1 from J; bases not matched to a gene: 1. Germline V gives CDR1 DFQATT, CDR2 SNEGSKA (reference sequence). This CDR3 spans 14 amino acids. The CDR3, as DNA: TGCAGTGCTAGATCAGGGGGAACTAATGAAAAACTGTTTTTT. It is translated as CSARSGGTNEKLFF.

This clonotype has a single count. This chain links TRBV5-1 with TRBJ2-4; 8 bases agree with TRBD1. This CDR3 is 17 amino acids long. Trimming removed 0 bases from V and 0 bases from J; junction bases left unmatched: 5. CDR1 and CDR2 (germline): SGHRS, YFSETQ. The CDR3 nucleotides read TGCGCCAGCAGCTTGGGCGGGACAGGCTTAGCCAAAAACATTCAGTACTTC. Translating gives CASSLGGTGLAKNIQYF.

The chain joins TRBV5-1 to TRBJ1-6, with D perhaps TRBD1 (5 bases). Germline CDR1 reads SGHRS; CDR2 reads YFSETQ. CDR3 length equals 14 residues. Trimming removed 2 bases at V and 9 bases at J, with 12 bases between. The CDR3 sequence is CASSFGDVGSPLHF. The CDR3 DNA is TGCGCCAGCAGCTTTGGGGACGTCGGTTCACCCCTCCACTTT.

To note about this clonotype: No conserved phenylalanine or tryptophan ends this CDR3, so it is likely a read error. No DNA is shown, since the ends of the CDR3 on it are uncertain; the CDR3 is the one TCRdb lists. The chain's CDR3 is CASAWDDRETNY. The chain joins TRBV12-3 or TRBV12-4 to TRBJ1-1; the tabulated D call, TRBD1, remains unverified against the DNA. The length of the CDR3 is 12 amino acids, counting both ends.

This clonotype was picked up one time. The chain couples TRBV20-1 to TRBJ2-1; D not resolved. From germline, CDR1 is DFQATT and CDR2 SNEGSKA (reference sequence). This CDR3 has 13 amino acids. Trimming cost V 6 bases and J 9 bases, with 18 bases left between them. The DNA for the CDR3 is TGCAGTGCCCCCCGCGGTGGTGGCCCTGAGCAGTTCTTC. Its translation: CSAPRGGGPEQFF.

This clonotype was observed at least ten times. The rearrangement links TRBV29-1 to TRBJ1-1; D might be TRBD1 (5 bases). The CDR3 contains 11 residues. Germline CDR1 SQVTM, CDR2 ANQGSEA. V lost 6 bases, J lost 12 bases, and 17 bases lay in between. The CDR3 reads CSVEPGDLPFF. CDR3 coding DNA: TGCAGCGTGGAGCCCGGGGACCTACCTTTCTTT.

This clonotype was observed a handful of times. This chain uses TRBV7-9 with TRBJ2-5; 8 nucleotides agree with TRBD2. In germline, CDR1 is SEHNR, CDR2 FQNEAQ (reference sequence). V gave up 2 bases and J gave up 5 bases; unmatched junction bases: 10. This CDR3 comprises 16 residues. CDR3 loop: CASSLRGGRGAETQYF. CDR3 coding DNA: TGTGCCAGCAGCTTACGTGGCGGGCGGGGGGCGGAGACCCAGTACTTC.

The CDR3 DNA reads as TGTGCCAGCAGCTTAGAGGATGAAAATGAAAAACTGTTTTTT. This sequence encodes CASSLEDENEKLFF. V is TRBV7-9 and J is TRBJ1-4, with D uncertain. This CDR3 spans 14 amino acids. The V gene's germline CDR1 is SEHNR and CDR2 FQNEAQ (reference sequence). The V gene lost 1 base and the J gene lost 5 bases, with 8 bases spanning the gap.

The CDR3 loop is CATSDAGQGFYEQYF. CDR3 nucleotides: TGTGCCACCAGTGACGCTGGACAGGGCTTCTACGAGCAGTACTTC. The rearrangement links TRBV24-1 to TRBJ2-7; 8 bases line up with TRBD1. CDR1 is KGHDR and CDR2 is SFDVKD in the germline V gene. The CDR3 sequence is 15 residues long. J was trimmed by 3 bases and V by 4 bases; bases with no gene match: 7.

J is TRBJ2-4 and V is TRBV5-1; D call uncertain. The V gene's germline CDR1 is SGHRS and CDR2 YFSETQ. The ends were cut back, 0 bases at V and 6 bases at J, with 4 bases in the middle. The CDR3 has 12 amino acids. CDR3 nucleotides: TGCGCCAGCAGCTTGGGATCAAACATTCAGTACTTC. Amino acid sequence: CASSLGSNIQYF.

This chain links TRBV10-3 with TRBJ2-7; D unresolved. V was cut by 8 bases and J by 1 base, with 15 bases left in between. This CDR3 spans 14 amino acids. CDR1 and CDR2 from the germline V gene are ENHRY and SYGVKD. The CDR3 coding sequence is TGTGCCATCGAGTACAGATTAAGTTCCTACGAGCAGTACTTC. As protein: CAIEYRLSSYEQYF.

The DNA for the CDR3 is TGTGCCATCAGCGACAGGATTGGGGAGCAGTACTTC. It encodes CAISDRIGEQYF. This sequence joins TRBV12-3 or TRBV12-4 and TRBJ2-7, with a possible D match to TRBD1 (6 bases). The CDR3 is made up of 12 amino acids. The V end was cut by 10 bases, the J end by 7 bases, with 17 bases between.

The chain combines TRBV15 with TRBJ2-1; 8 nucleotides line up with TRBD2. V lost 8 bases and J lost 6; bases outside the gene matches: 6. CDR3 length: 13 residues. Germline assignment: CDR1 LNHNV and CDR2 YYDKDF (reference sequence). The DNA for the CDR3 is TGTGCCACCCGTTCCGGGACTAGCAATGAGCAGTTCTTC. This gives the protein CATRSGTSNEQFF.

This clonotype occurred a few times. This chain connects TRBV29-1 to TRBJ1-1, with D hard to call. The CDR3 runs to 10 residues. V lost 6 bases and J lost 7, with 9 bases in between. Germline CDR1 reads SQVTM; CDR2 reads ANQGSEA. The CDR3 loop is CSVADIEAFF. CDR3 bases: TGCAGCGTGGCCGATATTGAAGCTTTCTTT.

The rearrangement uses TRBV5-1 and TRBJ2-3, with D possibly matching TRBD1 (6 bases). This CDR3 contains 16 residues. The V gene's germline CDR1 is SGHRS and CDR2 YFSETQ. V lost 3 bases to trimming and J lost 6 bases, with 20 bases between them. The DNA of the CDR3 is TGCGCCAGCAGCTCCGGACAGCTATATTTTGGGGATACGCAGTATTTT. It codes for CASSSGQLYFGDTQYF.

The chain has TRBV5-1 and TRBJ2-5, with 8 bases that match TRBD1. Germline CDR1 SGHRS, CDR2 YFSETQ. The V gene end was trimmed by 2 bases and the J gene end by 4 bases; junction bases not matched to a gene: 4. This CDR3 spans 14 amino acids. The CDR3 protein is CASSLQGGGETQYF. CDR3 bases: TGCGCCAGCAGCTTACAGGGGGGTGGAGAGACCCAGTACTTC. The full variable domain, with the rest looked up from reference TRBV5-1 and TRBJ2-5, is KAGVTQTPRYLIKTRGQQVTLSCSPISGHRSVSWYQQTPGQGLQFLFEYFSETQRNKGNFPGRFSGRQFSNSRSEMNVSTLELGDSALYLCASSLQGGGETQYFGPGTRLLVL.

The chain has TRBV4-1 and TRBJ2-7, with TRBD1 matching over 9 bases. V was pared by 5 bases and J by 4 bases, with 6 bases of the junction left unmatched. This CDR3 contains 14 residues. Germline CDR1 MGHRA, CDR2 YSYEKL. The CDR3 protein is CASSYDRGLYEQYF. DNA of the CDR3: TGCGCCAGCAGCTATGACAGGGGGTTATACGAGCAGTACTTC.

In DNA form, the CDR3 reads TGTGCCAGCAGCCCGACAGGGTGGGGTAACACTGAAGCTTTCTTT. Protein product: CASSPTGWGNTEAFF. This chain joins TRBV7-8 and TRBJ1-1; 7 bases are shared with TRBD1. The CDR3 runs to 15 residues. The germline gives CDR1 SGHVS, CDR2 FQNEAQ. Unmatched junction bases numbered 8, after V lost 5 bases and J lost 2 bases.

J is TRBJ1-6 and V is TRBV2; TRBD1 aligns across 8 bases. CDR3 length: 15 residues. CDR1 is SNHLY, CDR2 FYNNEI, per germline. Germline trimming cut 5 bases from V and 7 bases from J; bases unmatched to any gene: 7. This CDR3 reads CASSKRGTGNSPLHF. The CDR3 region has the DNA TGTGCCAGCAGTAAAAGGGGGACAGGCAATTCACCCCTCCACTTT. The entire variable domain, with the rest obtained from reference TRBV2 and TRBJ1-6, is as follows: EPEVTQTPSHQVTQMGQEVILRCVPISNHLYFYWYRQILGQKVEFLVSFYNNEISEKSEIFDDQFSVERPDGSNFTLKIRSTKLEDSAMYFCASSKRGTGNSPLHFGNGTRLTVT.

This chain links TRBV6-4 with TRBJ2-7; TRBD1 matches at 10 bases. V lost 6 bases to trimming and J lost 12 bases; unmatched junction nucleotides: 17. CDR1 and CDR2 from the germline V gene are MRHNA and SNTAGT. This CDR3 is 15 amino acids long. For the CDR3, the DNA is TGTGCCAGCAGCAGGACAGGGGGAGACACCGGGGGAGGGTACTTC. Translating it yields CASSRTGGDTGGGYF.

J is TRBJ2-7 and V is TRBV28, with TRBD2 matching 7 bases. Per germline, CDR1 MDHEN and CDR2 SYDVKM. V gave up 10 bases and J gave up 2 bases; unmatched junction bases: 8. There are 13 residues in the CDR3. CDR3 bases: TGTGCCACCGATTGGGAGGGAGCCTACGAGCAGTACTTC. Translating gives CATDWEGAYEQYF. Based on the CDR3 plus reference TRBV28 and TRBJ2-7, the full variable domain is DVKVTQSSRYLVKRTGEKVFLECVQDMDHENMFWYRQDPGLGLRLIYFSYDVKMKEKGDIPEGYSVSREKKERFSLILESASTNQTSMYLCATDWEGAYEQYFGPGTRLTVT.

The chain joins TRBV2 to TRBJ2-7; 10 bases are shared with TRBD1. The CDR3 consists of 12 residues. With 10 bases clipped from V and 2 bases from J, the junction kept 2 bases outside the gene matches. Germline CDR1 SNHLY, CDR2 FYNNEI. In DNA, the CDR3 is TGTGCCACCGGACAGGGGGCCTACGAGCAGTACTTC. Protein product: CATGQGAYEQYF.

For this clonotype: An end of the junction does not agree with germline; a read error may underlie this. The chain combines TRBV15 with TRBJ1-1, with TRBD1 matching 11 bases. The CDR3 sequence is 18 residues long. Germline V gene sequence: CDR1 LNHNV, CDR2 YYDKDF (reference sequence). The CDR3 nucleotides are TGTGCCACCAGCAGAGGAAGGGGACAGGGGGTCCTGAACAGTGAAGCTTTCTTT. Translation: CATSRGRGQGVLNSEAFF. Filled out from reference TRBV15 and TRBJ1-1, the complete variable domain reads DAMVIQNPRYQVTQFGKPVTLSCSQTLNHNVMYWYQQKSSQAPKLLFHYYDKDFNNEADTPDNFQSRRPNTSFCFLDIRSPGLGDTAMYLCATSRGRGQGVLNSEAFFGQGTRLTVV.

The chain employs TRBV29-1 and TRBJ2-7, with TRBD2 as a possible D gene (5 bases). This CDR3 is built from 11 residues. Germline CDR1 and CDR2: SQVTM and ANQGSEA. Trimming pared 4 bases from V and 9 bases from J, leaving 13 bases between. CDR3 protein: CSVGGSRGQYF. As DNA, the CDR3 is TGCAGCGTTGGGGGAAGCCGGGGGCAGTACTTC.